This TCR beta chain was found in a study of blood T cell repertoires in COVID-19. In the study overall: The origin of the acute and convalescent COVID-19 samples was the United States, Italy and Spain. Sources were T cells, B-cell-depleted T cells, or PBMCs; the material itself was cDNA or gDNA.

Original processing methods: Amplification of reference gene primers provided the estimated nucleated cell counts. TCRdb's table, derived via immunoSEQ multiplex PCR, lists solely in-frame clones and lacks some. That table supplies the V and J calls and clone size; D and trimming were determined from the DNA. The repertoire has roughly 270,000 clones, approximately 85% of them found once; the top ten carry 4% to 6%. CDR3 size: 12 residues. The germline gives CDR1 SQVTM, CDR2 ANQGSEA. Trimming pared 6 bases from V and 1 base from J, leaving 9 bases between. Sample: peripheral blood. The genes are TRBV29-1 and TRBJ1-1; no clear D. This clonotype originated in a man over 45 with active or convalescent COVID-19. This chain's CDR3 is CSVDSGNTEAFF. The CDR3 DNA is TGCAGCGTGGACTCAGGGAACACTGAAGCTTTCTTT.